One and the same sample provided the 12 T cell receptor beta chains below, sequenced in a study of identical twins. Via MiXCR, TCRdb re-called the 5' RACE reads, giving one row per CDR3 protein. The sample includes roughly 750,000 distinct CDR3 sequences, approximately 21% of them seen just once. This sample was shared with a second study, whose subject was T cells expressing NK-cell markers.

Sequencing was performed on PBMCs. These receptor sequences come from a woman aged 18 to 35 in good health.

This clonotype occurred many times. V is TRBV21-1 and J is TRBJ1-3. TRBV21-1 is a listed pseudogene. The CDR3 runs 13 residues. The CDR3 loop reads CASSRVTGNTIYF. CDR3 in DNA: TGTGCCAGCAGCAGGGTTACTGGAAACACCATATATTTT.

The V and J genes are TRBV20-1 and TRBJ2-4; 9 nucleotides match TRBD1. After removal of 3 bases from V and 6 bases from J, the junction contained 3 bases not matched to a gene. The CDR3 runs 13 residues. Germline lookup yields CDR1 DFQATT and CDR2 SNEGSKA (reference sequence). CDR3 bases: TGCAGTGCTAGTACGGGACAGGGAAACATTCAGTACTTC. Translation: CSASTGQGNIQYF.

The rearrangement uses TRBV27 and TRBJ2-4; D call uncertain. The germline CDR1 and CDR2 sequences are MNHEY and SMNVEV (reference sequence). The CDR3 sequence is 15 residues long. Trimming removed 5 bases at V and 8 bases at J, with 19 bases between. CDR3 in DNA: TGTGCCAGCAGTCATCTGAGTCGAGGAACGGACATTCAGTACTTC. Protein product: CASSHLSRGTDIQYF.

The chain uses TRBV20-1 and TRBJ2-7; the D gene is possibly TRBD1 (6 bases). Germline V lookup: CDR1 DFQATT, CDR2 SNEGSKA (reference sequence). With 7 bases removed from V and 3 bases from J, the gap between germline ends came to 13 bases. CDR3 length: 12 residues. The CDR3 loop reads CSGTDSFYEQYF. DNA of the CDR3: TGCAGTGGGACGGACAGTTTCTACGAGCAGTACTTC.

In this sample, this clonotype turned up a few times. The chain has TRBV2 and TRBJ2-5, with a possible D match to TRBD2 (5 bases). Germline-derived CDR1 and CDR2 are SNHLY and FYNNEI. Trimming stripped 4 bases from V and 1 base from J, with 13 bases between. This CDR3 is built from 15 residues. In DNA form, the CDR3 reads TGTGCCAGCAGTGCCTCGGCTAGCCTCCAAGAGACCCAGTACTTC. Its translation: CASSASASLQETQYF.

V is TRBV27 and J is TRBJ2-5; 7 bases map to TRBD2. Trimming removed 3 bases from V and 0 bases from J; junction bases left unmatched: 4. This CDR3 spans 15 amino acids. In germline, CDR1 is MNHEY, CDR2 SMNVEV (reference sequence). The CDR3 sequence: CASSFQAGNQETQYF. The CDR3 DNA reads TGTGCCAGCAGTTTTCAAGCGGGGAACCAAGAGACCCAGTACTTC.

The gene calls are TRBV18 and TRBJ2-2; D unclear. The CDR3 sequence is 14 residues long. V was trimmed by 2 bases and J by 8 bases, leaving 12 bases between them. Germline V gives CDR1 KGHSH, CDR2 LQKENI. Here the CDR3 reads CASSPESGAGELFF. CDR3 bases: TGTGCCAGCTCACCAGAGTCTGGAGCAGGGGAGCTGTTTTTT.

The CDR3 here is CASSLPTLSGGTQYF. The CDR3 region has the DNA TGTGCCAGCAGCTTACCCACACTTAGCGGTGGTACGCAGTATTTT. V is TRBV7-2 and J is TRBJ2-3; TRBD2 might be the D (6 bases). Germline lookup yields CDR1 SGHTA and CDR2 FQGNSA. This CDR3 region has 15 residues. With 2 bases removed from V and 8 bases from J, the gap between germline ends came to 17 bases.

This clonotype has more than one count but fewer than ten. The gene calls are TRBV9 and TRBJ2-3; no clear D gene. The germline V and J ends were trimmed by 0 bases and 2 bases, with 13 bases remaining between them. The CDR3 covers 16 residues. Germline V CDR1 and CDR2: SGDLS, YYNGEE. Written as DNA, the CDR3 is TGTGCCAGCAGCGTAGGTAACCACCCATCCACAGATACGCAGTATTTT. This encodes CASSVGNHPSTDTQYF. The full variable domain, with the rest looked up from reference TRBV9 and TRBJ2-3, is DSGVTQTPKHLITATGQRVTLRCSPRSGDLSVYWYQQSLDQGLQFLIQYYNGEERAKGNILERFSAQQFPDLHSELNLSSLELGDSALYFCASSVGNHPSTDTQYFGPGTRLTVL.

The chain employs TRBV20-1 and TRBJ2-7; D may be TRBD2 (6 bases). Germline V CDR1 and CDR2: DFQATT, SNEGSKA (reference sequence). The V and J ends lost 3 bases and 1 base respectively, with 13 bases between them. The CDR3 totals 14 residues. The CDR3 DNA is TGCAGTGCTAGGAAAGGAGGAGGGTCCTACGAGCAGTACTTC. Translated, it gives CSARKGGGSYEQYF.

This clonotype was detected only a few times. The chain recombines TRBV6-5 with TRBJ2-5; D not resolved. This CDR3 has 16 residues. V lost 0 bases, J lost 0 bases, and 11 bases lay in between. CDR1 is MNHEY and CDR2 is SVGAGI in the germline V gene. As DNA, the CDR3 is TGTGCCAGCAGTTACTCATTCGCGCGGCACCAAGAGACCCAGTACTTC. Protein sequence: CASSYSFARHQETQYF.

This clonotype was observed a few times. The rearrangement uses TRBV6-2 or TRBV6-3 and TRBJ2-7; 7 nucleotides match TRBD1. Germline V gene sequence: CDR1 MNHEY, CDR2 SVGEGT. CDR3 length: 11 residues. J lost 3 bases, V lost 10 bases, and 3 bases had no gene match. The CDR3: CATGQNYEQYF. In DNA, the CDR3 is TGTGCCACGGGACAGAACTACGAGCAGTACTTC.